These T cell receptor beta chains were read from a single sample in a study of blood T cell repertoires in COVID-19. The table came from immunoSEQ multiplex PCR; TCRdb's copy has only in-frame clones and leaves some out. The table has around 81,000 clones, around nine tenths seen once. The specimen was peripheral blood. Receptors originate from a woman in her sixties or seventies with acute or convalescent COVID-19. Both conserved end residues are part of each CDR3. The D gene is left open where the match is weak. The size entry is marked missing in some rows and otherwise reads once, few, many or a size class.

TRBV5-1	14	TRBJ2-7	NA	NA	CASSPTGWDYEQYF	TGCGCCAGCAGCCCTACAGGGTGGGATTACGAGCAGTACTTC
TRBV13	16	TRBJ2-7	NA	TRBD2	CASSLETSGASGEQYF	TGTGCCAGCAGCTTGGAAACTAGCGGGGCTAGCGGAGAGCAGTACTTC
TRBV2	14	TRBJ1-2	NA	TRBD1	CASSAFTGGYGYTF	TGTGCCAGCAGTGCGTTTACAGGGGGATATGGCTACACCTTC
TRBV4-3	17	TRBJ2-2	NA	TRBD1	CASSPNPRDRNTGELFF	TGCGCCAGCAGCCCTAACCCCCGGGACAGGAACACCGGGGAGCTGTTTTTT
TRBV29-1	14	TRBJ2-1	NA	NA	CSVVGRATYNEQFF	TGCAGCGTTGTGGGCAGGGCGACCTACAATGAGCAGTTCTTC
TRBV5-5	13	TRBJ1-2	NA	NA	CASSGTHLDGYTF	TGTGCCAGCAGCGGGACACACCTGGATGGCTACACCTTC
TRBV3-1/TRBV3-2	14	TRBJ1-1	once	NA	CASSQGQMNTEAFF	TGTGCCAGCAGCCAAGGACAGATGAACACTGAAGCTTTCTTT
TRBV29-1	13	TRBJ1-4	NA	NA	CSVTRQMNEKLFF	TGCAGCGTTACCAGACAGATGAATGAAAAACTGTTTTTT
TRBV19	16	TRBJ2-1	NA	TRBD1	CASSIAGQGAVNEQFF	TGTGCCAGTAGTATAGCGGGGCAGGGGGCGGTCAATGAGCAGTTCTTC
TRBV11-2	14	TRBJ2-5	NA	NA	CASSSRARSETQYF	TGTGCCAGCAGCTCCCGAGCCCGAAGTGAGACCCAGTACTTC
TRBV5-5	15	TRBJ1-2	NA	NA	CASSGAPGAIYGYTF	TGTGCCAGCAGCGGCGCGCCAGGGGCTATCTATGGCTACACCTTC
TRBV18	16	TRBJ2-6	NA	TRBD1	CASTTGGGSGANVLTF	TGTGCCAGCACCACAGGGGGCGGCTCTGGGGCCAACGTCCTGACTTTC
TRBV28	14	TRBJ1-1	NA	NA	CASSFVHRNTEAFF	TGTGCCAGCAGTTTTGTGCACAGAAACACTGAAGCTTTCTTT
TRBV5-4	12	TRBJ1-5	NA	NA	CASSLSNQPQHF	TGTGCCAGCAGCTTGTCTAATCAGCCCCAGCATTTT
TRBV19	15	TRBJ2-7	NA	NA	CASRISGDSSYEQYF	TGTGCCAGTAGGATCTCCGGTGACAGCTCCTACGAGCAGTACTTC
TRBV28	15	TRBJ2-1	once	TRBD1	CASSFILDDRGEQFF	TGTGCCAGCAGTTTTATCCTTGACGACAGGGGTGAGCAGTTCTTC
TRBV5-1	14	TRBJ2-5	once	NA	CASSSNPSGETQYF	TGCGCCAGCAGCTCCAACCCAAGCGGGGAGACCCAGTACTTC
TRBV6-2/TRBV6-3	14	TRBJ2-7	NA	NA	CASSYSRGPYEQYF	TGTGCCAGCAGTTACTCAAGGGGTCCATACGAGCAGTACTTC
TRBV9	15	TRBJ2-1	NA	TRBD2	CASSVAPSGGNEQFF	TGTGCCAGCAGCGTAGCACCTAGCGGGGGAAATGAGCAGTTCTTC
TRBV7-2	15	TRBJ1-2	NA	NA	CASSATLGGGYGYTF	TGTGCCAGCAGCGCCACCCTCGGGGGAGGCTATGGCTACACCTTC
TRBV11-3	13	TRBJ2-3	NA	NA	CASSRSRTDTQYF	TGTGCCAGCAGCCGGTCACGCACAGATACGCAGTATTTT
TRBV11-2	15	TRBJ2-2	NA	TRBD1	CASSLQQGVAGELFF	TGTGCCAGCAGCTTGCAACAGGGGGTAGCCGGGGAGCTGTTTTTT
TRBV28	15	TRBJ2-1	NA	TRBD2	CASSPGLAGRNEQFF	TGTGCCAGCAGTCCCGGACTAGCGGGACGGAATGAGCAGTTCTTC
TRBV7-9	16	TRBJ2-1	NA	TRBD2	CASSPPGLAGNNEQFF	TGTGCCAGCAGCCCCCCGGGACTAGCGGGAAACAATGAGCAGTTCTTC
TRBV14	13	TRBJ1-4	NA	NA	CASSTGLYEKLFF	TGTGCCAGCAGCACAGGGTTATATGAAAAACTGTTTTTT
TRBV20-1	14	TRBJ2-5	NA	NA	CSASYPTREETQYF	TGCAGTGCTAGTTACCCTACTCGCGAGGAGACCCAGTACTTC
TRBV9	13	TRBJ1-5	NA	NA	CASSVAQNQPQHF	TGTGCCAGCAGCGTAGCCCAGAATCAGCCCCAGCATTTT
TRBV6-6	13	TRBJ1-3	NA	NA	CAIGGAGGNTIYF	TGTGCCATCGGCGGGGCGGGGGGAAACACCATATATTTT
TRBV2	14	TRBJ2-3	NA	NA	CASSEGLLTDTQYF	TGTGCCAGCAGCGAAGGTCTTCTCACAGATACGCAGTATTTT
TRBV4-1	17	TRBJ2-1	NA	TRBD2	CASRPSGLAGVLNEQFF	TGCGCCAGCAGACCAAGCGGACTAGCGGGAGTCCTTAATGAGCAGTTCTTC
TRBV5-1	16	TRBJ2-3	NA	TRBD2	CASSLGMAGEIDTQYF	TGCGCCAGCAGCTTGGGAATGGCGGGAGAAATAGATACGCAGTATTTT
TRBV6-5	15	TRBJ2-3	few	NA	CASSYSMFGPDTQYF	TGTGCCAGCAGTTACTCGATGTTTGGCCCAGATACGCAGTATTTT
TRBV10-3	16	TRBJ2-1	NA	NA	CAISESSGVSYNEQFF	TGTGCCATCAGTGAGTCCTCGGGAGTGAGCTACAATGAGCAGTTCTTC
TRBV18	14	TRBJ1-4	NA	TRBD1	CASSPQDRVDRLFF	TGTGCCAGCTCACCACAAGACAGGGTAGACAGACTGTTTTTT
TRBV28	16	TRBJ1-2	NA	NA	CASSLLGRYNNYGYTF	TGTGCCAGCAGTTTATTGGGCAGATATAATAACTATGGCTACACCTTC
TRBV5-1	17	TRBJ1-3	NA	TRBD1	CASSFGQAGGFGNTIYF	TGCGCCAGCAGCTTCGGACAGGCCGGCGGGTTTGGAAACACCATATATTTT
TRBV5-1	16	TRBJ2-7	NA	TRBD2	CASSLVLAGGPGEQYF	TGCGCCAGCAGCTTGGTTCTGGCGGGGGGGCCGGGCGAGCAGTACTTC
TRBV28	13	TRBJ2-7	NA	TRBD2	CATRLASSYEQYF	TGTGCCACCCGACTAGCGAGCTCCTACGAGCAGTACTTC
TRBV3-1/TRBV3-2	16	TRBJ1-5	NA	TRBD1	CASSHSGTGDHQPQHF	TGTGCCAGCAGCCACTCCGGGACAGGGGATCATCAGCCCCAGCATTTT
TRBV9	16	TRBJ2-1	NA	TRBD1	CASSVGTGQPHNEQFF	TGTGCCAGCAGCGTAGGAACGGGACAGCCCCACAATGAGCAGTTCTTC
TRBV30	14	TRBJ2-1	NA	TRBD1	CAWSPGHRGNEQFF	TGTGCCTGGAGTCCTGGGCACAGGGGCAATGAGCAGTTCTTC
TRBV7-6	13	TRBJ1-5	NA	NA	CASSLQGDQPQHF	TGTGCCAGCAGCTTACAGGGCGATCAGCCCCAGCATTTT
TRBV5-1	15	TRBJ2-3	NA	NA	CASSPVGGRTDTQYF	TGCGCCAGCAGCCCCGTTGGAGGCCGGACAGATACGCAGTATTTT
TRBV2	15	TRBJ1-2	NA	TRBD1	CASFPGQGVLYGYTF	TGTGCCAGCTTTCCGGGACAGGGGGTCTTATATGGCTACACCTTC
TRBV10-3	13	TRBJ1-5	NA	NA	CAISVEVAQPQHF	TGTGCCATCAGTGTCGAGGTAGCGCAGCCCCAGCATTTT
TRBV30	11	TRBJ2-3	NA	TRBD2	CAWSAGGRRIF	TGTGCCTGGAGTGCGGGGGGACGGAGAATCTTT
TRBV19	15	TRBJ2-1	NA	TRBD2	CASSIQLAGYNEQFF	TGTGCCAGTAGTATACAACTAGCGGGATACAATGAGCAGTTCTTC
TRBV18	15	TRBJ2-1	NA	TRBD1	CASSPPRTGYNEQFF	TGTGCCAGCTCACCACCGAGGACAGGCTACAATGAGCAGTTCTTC
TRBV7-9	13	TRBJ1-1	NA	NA	CASTIRQVAEAFF	TGTGCCAGCACGATACGCCAGGTCGCTGAAGCTTTCTTT
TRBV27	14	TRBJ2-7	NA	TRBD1	CASSSTDRVGEQYF	TGTGCCAGCAGTTCGACCGACAGGGTCGGCGAGCAGTACTTC
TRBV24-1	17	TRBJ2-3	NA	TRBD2	CATSDLEGGGAADTQYF	TGTGCCACCAGTGATTTGGAGGGCGGGGGGGCCGCAGATACGCAGTATTTT
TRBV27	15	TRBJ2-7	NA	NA	CASSYPGRLNYEQYF	TGTGCCAGCAGTTACCCCGGTCGACTGAACTACGAGCAGTACTTC
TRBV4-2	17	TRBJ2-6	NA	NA	CASSQGGDTSGANVLTF	TGTGCCAGCAGCCAAGGTGGTGACACCTCTGGGGCCAACGTCCTGACTTTC
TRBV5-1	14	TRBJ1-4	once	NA	CASSSGGGSEKLFF	TGCGCCAGCAGTTCAGGCGGGGGTTCGGAAAAACTGTTTTTT
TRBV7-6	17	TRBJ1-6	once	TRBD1	CASSLAASGQDNSPLHF	TGTGCCAGCAGCTTAGCGGCTTCTGGACAGGATAATTCACCCCTCCACTTT